The TCR beta chain described here comes from a study of blood T cell repertoires in COVID-19 (dated by TCRdb to 2018 to 2020). For the study in its entirety: Samples covering the acute and convalescent phases of COVID-19 were provided by collaborators in the United States, Italy and Spain. The samples were drawn from two sources: the first 160 participants of the ongoing ImmuneRACE study, and some 1,300 subjects contributed by 6 global collaborators. The prospective study material was composed of cDNA or gDNA derived from T cells, B-cell-depleted T cells, or PBMCs. Sample metadata almost always included a de-identified subject ID, COVID-19 status, age in years and sex. Where HLA class I and class II types were available, the types were taken from metadata supplied by the sample provider, not from assay-based typing. The repertoires were released in a freely available public database meant as a resource for research on the immune response to SARS-CoV-2. The dataset comprised deeply sampled blood TCRbeta repertoires from subjects exposed to, actively infected with, or recovered from COVID-19.

In regard to this clone: Its antigen remains unidentified. No base quality information exists; no much larger clone differs at one position.

Each collaborating institution followed its own protocols to collect whole blood in K2EDTA tubes. For TCRbeta analysis, collaborators shipped samples in one of three forms: frozen whole blood, isolated PBMCs, or DNA extracted from either of those sample types. The immunoSEQ Assay, a bias-controlled multiplex PCR, was used to amplify TCRbeta CDR3 regions from genomic DNA. On the authors' methods: The number of nucleated cells in each sample was estimated by amplification of reference gene primers within the assay. To quantify the absolute abundance of each unique TCRbeta CDR3 rearrangement, sequence reads were collapsed and filtered. For each sample, productive Simpson clonality was calculated as the square root of Simpson's diversity index over productive rearrangements. The table was pulled from immuneACCESS by TCRdb, which kept in-frame rearrangements only. Such tables lose some clones; where checked, under half of the loss comes from unresolved V genes, and the rest has no known cause. D and trimming were read from the DNA, whereas the V and J calls and clone size are those reported in that table. This sample holds 50,000 to 70,000 clones; about nine tenths were observed only once. The ten top clones hold around 8.4% of the sample.

Results the study describes overall, beyond this receptor: Clinical and demographic metadata were provided uncurated, with the amount varying by source and participant.

This TCR derives from an elderly woman with active COVID-19. The sequencing sample was made of peripheral blood.

The sequenced DNA is TGTGCCACCTTCCCGAGCGGGGGACCCAGCACAGATACGCAGTATTTT. It translates as CATFPSGGPSTDTQYF. Recombination linked TRBV7-2 to TRBJ2-3, with 8 middle bases fitting TRBD2. The germline V and J ends show losses of 10 bases and 0 bases respectively, and no gene match explains 12 bases of the junction. The CDR3 covers 16 residues, taking in both the cysteine and the phenylalanine. Just CDR3 DNA is preserved here, 48 bases in frame from base 1. Reading the germline V gene gives CDR1 SGHTA and CDR2 FQGNSA.